This record concerns one TCR beta chain sequence. The CDR3 has 14 residues. V shed 6 bases and J shed 2 bases, with 13 bases lying between them. Germline assignment: CDR1 SEHNR and CDR2 FQNEAQ (reference sequence). Those who participated ranged in age from about 18 to 89 years and resided in about two dozen US areas. This record comes from a study of blood T cell repertoires in COVID-19. TCRdb's table, derived via immunoSEQ multiplex PCR, lists solely in-frame clones and lacks some. The sample records some 300,000 clones, 90% being singletons. Sample: PBMCs or T cells enriched from blood (not recorded which). This rearrangement joins TRBV7-9 to TRBJ1-1; a possible D gene is TRBD1 (6 bases). The receptor was derived from a woman in her late teens or twenties with acute COVID-19. CDR3 coding DNA: TGTGCCAGCAGGGCATCAGGGGTTAACACTGAAGCTTTCTTT. This gives the protein CASRASGVNTEAFF.